The TCR beta chain described here comes from a study of blood T cell repertoires in COVID-19. Study context: Donors in the United States, Italy and Spain gave samples during acute or convalescent COVID-19. Sample material is recorded as cDNA or gDNA derived from T cells, B-cell-depleted T cells, or PBMCs.

From germline, CDR1 is SGHAT and CDR2 FQDESV (reference sequence). The CDR3 sequence is 13 residues long. V lost 4 bases and J lost 5, with 10 bases in between. In the source study's methods: Estimates of nucleated cell counts were drawn from the amplification of reference gene primers. The table came from immunoSEQ multiplex PCR; TCRdb's copy has only in-frame clones and leaves some out. For V, J and clone size, that table is used; D and trimming come from the DNA. Seen here are a few hundred thousand clones, 80% to 95% observed once, and the top ten hold around 2.6%. Seattle patients were enrolled during active infection and followed longitudinally.

Sequencing input: peripheral blood. This TCR came from a person between 18 and 35 years old with COVID-19, enrolled during active disease. This chain links TRBV11-1 with TRBJ2-3; D perhaps matches TRBD2 (6 bases). The CDR3 DNA reads TGTGCCAGCAGCTGGGAGGACTTAGATACGCAGTATTTT. It encodes CASSWEDLDTQYF. Based on the CDR3 plus reference TRBV11-1 and TRBJ2-3, the full variable domain is EAEVAQSPRYKITEKSQAVAFWCDPISGHATLYWYRQILGQGPELLVQFQDESVVDDSQLPKDRFSAERLKGVDSTLKIQPAELGDSAMYLCASSWEDLDTQYFGPGTRLTVL.